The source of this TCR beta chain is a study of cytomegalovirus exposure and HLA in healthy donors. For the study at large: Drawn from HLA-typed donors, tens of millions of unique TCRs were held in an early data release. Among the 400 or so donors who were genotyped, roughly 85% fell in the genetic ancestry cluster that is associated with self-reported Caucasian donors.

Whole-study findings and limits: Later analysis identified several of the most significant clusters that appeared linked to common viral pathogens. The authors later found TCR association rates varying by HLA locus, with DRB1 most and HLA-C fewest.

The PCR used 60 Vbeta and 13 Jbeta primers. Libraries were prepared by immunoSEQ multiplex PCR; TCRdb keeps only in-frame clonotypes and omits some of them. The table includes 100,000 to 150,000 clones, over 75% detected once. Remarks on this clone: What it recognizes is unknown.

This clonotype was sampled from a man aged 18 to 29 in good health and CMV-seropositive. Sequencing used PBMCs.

The CDR3 sequence is CAWSAVGSDQPQHF. Written as DNA, the CDR3 is TGTGCCTGGAGCGCCGTCGGTTCGGATCAGCCCCAGCATTTT. The chain employs TRBV30 and TRBJ1-5, with D unclear. Germline assignment: CDR1 GTSNPN and CDR2 SVGIG (reference sequence). V shed 3 bases and J shed 5 bases, with 14 bases lying between them. The length of the CDR3 is 14 residues.